The entry that follows covers one T cell receptor beta chain sequence. Its antigen is currently unknown. One end of the junction does not line up with germline, which may come from a read error. CDR3 length: 17 residues. Germline lookup yields CDR1 MGHRA and CDR2 YSYEKL. This sample was taken from a study of T cell repertoires in cytomegalovirus infection. Study overall: Recently described HLA-C-restricted plus well-studied HLA-B-restricted CMV epitopes were used. Whole-study results and caveats: Within the response measured ex vivo, HLA-C-restricted CMV-specific TCR beta clonotypes were dominant.

MiXCR, applied by TCRdb to the reads, yields one record per CDR3 protein. The table shows over 95,000 distinct CDR3 sequences, with over 25% occurring only once. The chain has TRBV4-1 and TRBJ1-3; 8 bases agree with TRBD1. Specimen: CD8+ T cells from cultured PBMCs, collected from culture after CMV antigen stimulation. The sequence came from a human donor in good health (CMV status not recorded). Some clones in this sample may be carry-over from other donors' samples. CDR3 sequence reads: CASSQEGQANSGNTIYF. As DNA, the CDR3 is TGCGCCAGCAGTCAAGAGGGACAGGCCAACTCTGGAAACACCATATATTTT.